The 29 T cell receptor beta chains presented below share a single source sample, sequenced in a study of blood T cell repertoires in COVID-19. TCRdb's table, derived via immunoSEQ multiplex PCR, lists solely in-frame clones and lacks some. The sample holds 160,000 or so clones, roughly 80% seen once. Source material: PBMCs or T cells enriched from blood (not recorded which). The receptors stem from a middle-aged woman with acute COVID-19.

The chain couples TRBV24-1 to TRBJ2-5; D ambiguous. Trimming took 3 bases from V and 5 from J, leaving 9 bases between them. There are 13 residues in the CDR3. Germline lookup yields CDR1 KGHDR and CDR2 SFDVKD. The CDR3 is CATSDGLQETQYF. Written as DNA, the CDR3 is TGTGCCACCAGTGATGGATTACAGGAGACCCAGTACTTC.

A single count supports this clone. The CDR3 DNA reads as TGTGCCAGCAGGAAACAGGGGGCTAGAGGGGAGCAGTACTTC. It yields the protein CASRKQGARGEQYF. The chain couples TRBV6-5 to TRBJ2-7; 9 nucleotides agree with TRBD1. This CDR3 contains 14 residues. Germline CDR1 is MNHEY and CDR2 is SVGAGI. With V trimmed by 6 bases and J by 7 bases, 10 bases remained unmatched.

The chain joins TRBV5-1 to TRBJ2-5; tentatively, D is TRBD2 (5 bases). CDR3 length: 15 residues. The V gene's germline CDR1 is SGHRS and CDR2 YFSETQ. V shed 6 bases and J shed 1 base, with 16 bases lying between them. CDR3 in DNA: TGCGCCAGCATCCCTTCGGCTAGCAGCCAAGAGACCCAGTACTTC. It translates to CASIPSASSQETQYF.

This sequence joins TRBV6-1 and TRBJ1-1; 7 bases are shared with TRBD1. The CDR3 totals 15 residues. Trimming removed 3 bases from V and 3 bases from J; junction bases left unmatched: 7. Germline V gene sequence: CDR1 MNHNS, CDR2 SASEGT. CDR3 in DNA: TGTGCCAGCAGTGAGGACGCACAGGGGTACACTGAAGCTTTCTTT. Protein product: CASSEDAQGYTEAFF.

The chain has TRBV27 and TRBJ2-3, with TRBD2 matching 10 bases. CDR3 length: 15 amino acids. CDR1 and CDR2 (germline): MNHEY, SMNVEV (reference sequence). Unmatched junction bases numbered 1, after V lost 2 bases and J lost 2 bases. CDR3 region: CASSLSGRATDTQYF. The DNA of the CDR3 is TGTGCCAGCAGTTTAAGCGGGAGGGCCACAGATACGCAGTATTTT.

This chain connects TRBV24-1 to TRBJ2-1, with 14 bases identical to TRBD2. This CDR3 contains 16 residues. V was clipped by 4 bases and J by 6 bases; unmatched bases: 4. Germline values: CDR1 KGHDR, CDR2 SFDVKD. CDR3 amino acids: CATSDHGLAGGNEQFF. The CDR3 DNA follows: TGTGCCACCAGTGACCATGGACTAGCGGGAGGCAATGAGCAGTTCTTC.

The V and J genes are TRBV9 and TRBJ2-3, with TRBD2 matching 7 bases. This CDR3 is built from 15 residues. Germline CDR1 is SGDLS and CDR2 is YYNGEE. The junction had 7 bases not matched to a gene; V was cut back by 0 bases and J by 6 bases. DNA for the CDR3: TGTGCCAGCAGCGTAGGGGGCGGGAGTAGTGATACGCAGTATTTT. It yields the protein CASSVGGGSSDTQYF.

The rearrangement links TRBV7-9 to TRBJ2-1; TRBD2 is a possible D gene (6 bases). Trimming took off 2 bases at V and 5 bases at J, with 10 bases between the two ends. The germline V gene has CDR1 SEHNR and CDR2 FQNEAQ (reference sequence). The CDR3 spans 14 residues. The chain's CDR3 is CASSLIPGDNEQFF. The CDR3, as DNA: TGTGCCAGCAGCTTAATTCCGGGGGACAATGAGCAGTTCTTC.

This chain links TRBV5-3 with TRBJ2-1; 8 bases are shared with TRBD2. TRBV5-3 is known as an ORF, though its function is uncertain. The CDR3 extends over 21 amino acids. After removal of 0 bases from V and 0 bases from J, the junction contained 17 bases not matched to a gene. CDR3 bases: TGTGCCAGAAGCTTGGCCGCAGCCCAGCGGGAGAAGGAAAGCTCCTACAATGAGCAGTTCTTC. Translation gives CARSLAAAQREKESSYNEQFF.

This chain uses TRBV24-1 with TRBJ2-1, with 9 positions matching TRBD1. Germline lookup yields CDR1 KGHDR and CDR2 SFDVKD. J gave up 4 bases and V 9 bases, and 15 bases lay outside the gene matches. CDR3 length equals 17 residues. The CDR3 DNA follows: TGTGCCACCCTTACAGGGGGCAAATCTGTAGGATACAATGAGCAGTTCTTC. Residues: CATLTGGKSVGYNEQFF.

The chain joins TRBV5-1 to TRBJ1-3; 7 bases align to TRBD1. The V segment lost 0 bases and the J segment 4 bases; nucleotides outside the gene matches: 4. Germline lookup yields CDR1 SGHRS and CDR2 YFSETQ. This CDR3 has 15 residues. CDR3 DNA sequence: TGCGCCAGCAGCTTGGAACAGGGGACAGGAAACACCATATATTTT. Translation gives CASSLEQGTGNTIYF.

The J gene is TRBJ2-3, the V gene TRBV6-5; D remains unclear. This CDR3 has 13 amino acids. The germline CDR1 and CDR2 sequences are MNHEY and SVGAGI. V shed 4 bases and J shed 5 bases, with 10 bases lying between them. The CDR3 reads CASSLASGDTQYF. CDR3 coding DNA: TGTGCCAGCAGTTTGGCATCGGGAGATACGCAGTATTTT.

The chain uses TRBV2 and TRBJ1-3; 7 nucleotides line up with TRBD1. Germline V lookup: CDR1 SNHLY, CDR2 FYNNEI. The CDR3 length is 16 residues. V lost 3 bases and J lost 1; bases outside the gene matches: 6. CDR3 DNA: TGTGCCAGCAGTGATCCGGGACAGCCTTCTGGAAACACCATATATTTT. Protein: CASSDPGQPSGNTIYF.

The chain joins TRBV12-5 to TRBJ2-5; perhaps TRBD2 as D (6 bases). The germline V and J ends were trimmed by 3 bases and 4 bases, with 15 bases remaining between them. The germline V gene has CDR1 LGHNT and CDR2 FRNRAP. CDR3 length: 15 residues. The DNA for the CDR3 is TGTGCTAGTGGTTTCGGCGCGGGAAGGGTAGAGACCCAGTACTTC. Translated, it gives CASGFGAGRVETQYF.

The V and J genes are TRBV7-2 and TRBJ1-2; D perhaps matches TRBD1 (6 bases). There are 16 residues in the CDR3. V was cut by 5 bases and J by 8 bases, with 24 bases left in between. CDR1 is SGHTA, CDR2 FQGNSA, per germline. The CDR3 reads CASSPPPSTGIGGYTF. The CDR3 nucleotides are TGTGCCAGCAGCCCTCCCCCCTCGACAGGAATCGGGGGCTACACCTTC. Full variable domain (rest looked up from reference TRBV7-2 and TRBJ1-2): GAGVSQSPSNKVTEKGKDVELRCDPISGHTALYWYRQSLGQGLEFLIYFQGNSAPDKSGLPSDRFSAERTGGSVSTLTIQRTQQEDSAVYLCASSPPPSTGIGGYTFGSGTRLTVV.

In its sample, this clone was seen a few times. Other nucleotide sequences in the sample specify the same CDR3. The chain employs TRBV29-1 and TRBJ1-1; weak D call: TRBD1 (5 bases). Germline V gene sequence: CDR1 SQVTM, CDR2 ANQGSEA. The V gene lost 6 bases and the J gene lost 5 bases, with 13 bases spanning the gap. The CDR3 is 12 amino acids. The CDR3 bases are TGCAGCGTCCTCGGGGGGGGGACTGAAGCTTTCTTT. Protein sequence: CSVLGGGTEAFF.

CDR3 nucleotide sequence: TGTGCCAAGATTAGCGGCTCTAGCTCCTACGAGCAGTACGTC. Translated, it gives CAKISGSSSYEQYV. The chain carries TRBV25-1 and TRBJ2-7; perhaps TRBD2 as D (6 bases). Germline CDR1 is MGHDK and CDR2 is SYGVNS. The CDR3 runs 14 residues. Trimming left V 10 bases short and J 0 bases short, with 16 bases between.

The rearrangement uses TRBV2 and TRBJ2-2; possibly TRBD1 for D (5 bases). The CDR3 covers 14 residues. The germline V and J ends were trimmed by 5 bases and 1 base, with 8 bases remaining between them. The germline CDR1 and CDR2 sequences are SNHLY and FYNNEI. CDR3 sequence (DNA): TGTGCCAGCAGTCCCAGGGTGAACACCGGGGAGCTGTTTTTT. Its protein product is CASSPRVNTGELFF.

This clone was seen repeatedly, ten times or more. The chain recombines TRBV19 with TRBJ2-6, with D perhaps TRBD1 (6 bases). Germline V gene sequence: CDR1 LNHDA, CDR2 SQIVND (reference sequence). Trimming stripped 4 bases from V and 4 bases from J, with 8 bases between. The CDR3 consists of 14 residues. The CDR3 here is CASSTQGGANVLTF. Here the CDR3 DNA reads TGTGCCAGTAGTACCCAGGGGGGGGCCAACGTCCTGACTTTC.

The V and J genes are TRBV3-1 (or the pseudogene TRBV3-2) and TRBJ1-2; D is possibly TRBD1 (6 bases). The V end was cut by 1 base, the J end by 7 bases, with 25 bases between. Germline CDR1 is LGHDT and CDR2 is YNNKEL (reference sequence). The CDR3 totals 18 residues. The CDR3 is CASSQVVSRQARSSGYTF. CDR3 nucleotides: TGTGCCAGCAGCCAAGTTGTATCCCGACAGGCGAGGAGTTCTGGCTACACCTTC.

The chain has TRBV15 and TRBJ2-7, with 9 bases matching TRBD1. This CDR3 spans 15 amino acids. The germline V gene encodes CDR1 LNHNV and CDR2 YYDKDF (reference sequence). After removal of 4 bases from V and 3 bases from J, the junction contained 7 bases not matched to a gene. The CDR3 region is CATSNEPGQGYEQYF. The CDR3 region has the DNA TGTGCCACCAGCAACGAACCGGGACAGGGCTACGAGCAGTACTTC. The full variable domain, in which reference TRBV15 and TRBJ2-7 provide the parts outside the CDR3, is DAMVIQNPRYQVTQFGKPVTLSCSQTLNHNVMYWYQQKSSQAPKLLFHYYDKDFNNEADTPDNFQSRRPNTSFCFLDIRSPGLGDTAMYLCATSNEPGQGYEQYFGPGTRLTVT.

The chain is built from TRBV19 and TRBJ1-1; the D gene is possibly TRBD1 (6 bases). Germline loops: CDR1 LNHDA, CDR2 SQIVND (reference sequence). V was cut by 3 bases and J by 6 bases, with 14 bases left in between. This CDR3 region has 14 residues. CDR3 DNA: TGTGCCAGTAGTATGGGGGCGCGTTTTTCTGAAGCTTTCTTT. Translation gives CASSMGARFSEAFF.

The chain is built from TRBV14 and TRBJ1-1, with 9 bases fitting TRBD1. This CDR3 has 15 residues. Trimming took 5 bases from V and 3 from J; bases not matched to a gene: 7. Germline V gives CDR1 SGHDN, CDR2 FVKESK. The DNA for the CDR3 is TGTGCCAGCAGCTCTATACAGGGGGCGGACACTGAAGCTTTCTTT. The encoded protein is CASSSIQGADTEAFF.

In DNA form, the CDR3 reads TGTGCCAGCAGCCTGGACACTGACTATGGCTACACCTTC. Its protein is CASSLDTDYGYTF. This chain joins TRBV7-8 and TRBJ1-2, with D possibly TRBD1 on 5 matching bases. The CDR3 spans 13 residues. The germline CDR1 and CDR2 sequences are SGHVS and FQNEAQ. Trimming stripped 5 bases from V and 3 bases from J, with 10 bases between.

The chain recombines TRBV19 with TRBJ2-6, with D tentatively TRBD2 (6 bases). This CDR3 is 15 amino acids long. Germline CDR1 LNHDA, CDR2 SQIVND (reference sequence). With 10 bases removed from V and 2 bases from J, the gap between germline ends came to 15 bases. CDR3 sequence reads: CATQDWGAGANVLTF. CDR3 DNA sequence: TGTGCCACCCAAGACTGGGGGGCTGGGGCCAACGTCCTGACTTTC.

V gene TRBV27 combines with J gene TRBJ2-7; no firm D call. The germline V gene encodes CDR1 MNHEY and CDR2 SMNVEV (reference sequence). Trimming removed 1 base from V and 0 bases from J, with 7 bases in between. The CDR3 spans 14 residues. The CDR3 bases are TGTGCCAGCAGTTTATACGCAGACTCCTACGAGCAGTACGTC. Translating it yields CASSLYADSYEQYV.

This CDR3 is CASSLSPGLTYNSPLHF. CDR3 coding DNA: TGTGCCAGCAGCTTGAGCCCGGGGTTAACCTATAATTCACCCCTCCACTTT. The rearrangement joins TRBV5-6 to TRBJ1-6, with no clear D. Germline CDR1 is SGHDT and CDR2 is YYEEEE. The V end was cut by 1 base, the J end by 2 bases, with 13 bases between. CDR3 length: 17 amino acids.

The chain links TRBV28 to TRBJ2-5, with 10 bases identical to TRBD2. Germline CDR1 MDHEN, CDR2 SYDVKM. After removal of 5 bases from V and 7 bases from J, the junction contained 13 bases not matched to a gene. This CDR3 is built from 16 residues. In DNA form, the CDR3 reads TGTGCCAGCAGTCAGGGGGCCGGACTAGCGGTCGGGACCCAGTACTTC. Its protein is CASSQGAGLAVGTQYF.

The V call is TRBV5-6, the J call TRBJ1-6, with 9 bases matching TRBD1. Germline trimming cut 4 bases from V and 6 bases from J; bases unmatched to any gene: 2. Per the germline V gene, CDR1 is SGHDT and CDR2 is YYEEEE. This CDR3 has 14 residues. DNA of the CDR3: TGTGCCAGCAGCGCGGGACAGGGTAATTCACCCCTCCACTTT. Its protein is CASSAGQGNSPLHF.